These T cell receptor beta chains were read from a single sample in a study of early T cells in non-severe SARS-CoV-2 infection. MiXCR, run by TCRdb on the 5' RACE reads, gives a single entry per CDR3 protein. This table holds roughly 75,000 distinct CDR3 sequences, 16% found once. The specimen was whole blood. The receptors derive from an adult who was a healthcare worker with PCR-confirmed SARS-CoV-2 infection or an uninfected control (not recorded which). The CDR3 runs from the conserved cysteine through the conserved F or W. The D gene is left open where the match is weak. The listing skips clone size in some rows; elsewhere it reads once, few, many or a size class.

j_gene: TRBJ1-4; v_gene: TRBV2; abundance: .; d_gene: TRBD1; CDR3aa: CASSRDRVDEKLFF; CDR3nt: TGTGCCAGCAGCCGGGACAGGGTTGATGAAAAACTGTTTTTT
j_gene: TRBJ2-3; v_gene: TRBV11-2; abundance: .; d_gene: TRBD1; CDR3aa: CASSLGPDRADTQYF; CDR3nt: TGTGCCAGCAGCTTAGGCCCTGACAGGGCAGATACGCAGTATTTT
j_gene: TRBJ2-3; v_gene: TRBV5-1; abundance: .; d_gene: TRBD2; CDR3aa: CASSFERGITDTQYF; CDR3nt: TGCGCCAGCAGCTTCGAGCGGGGGATCACAGATACGCAGTATTTT
j_gene: TRBJ2-3; v_gene: TRBV5-1; abundance: .; d_gene: .; CDR3aa: CASSHAGSDTQYF; CDR3nt: TGCGCCAGCAGCCACGCCGGTTCAGATACGCAGTATTTT
j_gene: TRBJ1-1; v_gene: TRBV20-1; abundance: few; d_gene: .; CDR3aa: CSASAGLAFF; CDR3nt: TGCAGTGCTAGTGCAGGGTTAGCTTTCTTT
j_gene: TRBJ1-1; v_gene: TRBV20-1; abundance: .; d_gene: .; CDR3aa: CSLSLSTEAFF; CDR3nt: TGCAGTCTGTCTCTAAGCACTGAAGCTTTCTTT
j_gene: TRBJ2-2; v_gene: TRBV6-5; abundance: .; d_gene: TRBD1; CDR3aa: CASSRTGGAGELFF; CDR3nt: TGTGCCAGCAGTCGGACAGGGGGGGCCGGGGAGCTGTTTTTT
j_gene: TRBJ1-2; v_gene: TRBV3-1; abundance: .; d_gene: .; CDR3aa: CASSPLPGSRGASYGYTF; CDR3nt: TGTGCCAGCAGCCCACTCCCCGGCTCCCGGGGCGCGAGCTATGGCTACACCTTC
j_gene: TRBJ1-2; v_gene: TRBV6-6; abundance: .; d_gene: .; CDR3aa: CASSYGSQGPGYTF; CDR3nt: TGTGCCAGCAGTTACGGGTCTCAGGGCCCTGGCTACACCTTC
j_gene: TRBJ2-7; v_gene: TRBV5-1; abundance: few; d_gene: TRBD1; CDR3aa: CASSFRQGTYEQYF; CDR3nt: TGCGCCAGCAGCTTCAGACAGGGTACCTACGAGCAGTACTTC
j_gene: TRBJ1-6; v_gene: TRBV20-1; abundance: few; d_gene: .; CDR3aa: CSATSGTPSSYNSPLHF; CDR3nt: TGCAGTGCTACCTCCGGGACACCGAGCTCCTATAATTCACCCCTCCACTTT
j_gene: TRBJ1-3; v_gene: TRBV15; abundance: few; d_gene: .; CDR3aa: CATSTRFSGNTIYF; CDR3nt: TGTGCCACCAGCACAAGGTTTTCTGGAAACACCATATATTTT
j_gene: TRBJ1-1; v_gene: TRBV6-5; abundance: many; d_gene: .; CDR3aa: CASRPIAGGNTEAFF; CDR3nt: TGTGCCAGCAGACCCATCGCGGGGGGTAACACTGAAGCTTTCTTT
j_gene: TRBJ2-3; v_gene: TRBV29-1; abundance: .; d_gene: .; CDR3aa: CSVQESTDTQYF; CDR3nt: TGCAGCGTTCAGGAGAGCACAGATACGCAGTATTTT